This TCR beta chain was captured in a study of cytomegalovirus exposure and HLA in healthy donors. As for the study in general: The approximately 670 first-cohort repertoires shared a platform with the 130 or so validation repertoires, as reported in a later analysis. Study conclusions and caveats: Subsequent analysis revealed that first-cohort TCR clusters tended to co-occur in the 120 validation repertoires. Most observed TCR sequences were rare, whereas some public TCRs were detected in many donors.

CDR1 SGDLS and CDR2 YYNGEE come from the germline V gene. The CDR3 consists of 14 residues. V lost 0 bases and J lost 6; bases outside the gene matches: 5. Using immunoSEQ multiplex PCR, the repertoire was profiled, and TCRdb retains in-frame clones only, with some absent. The data contain about 160,000 clones, approximately 86% of them seen just once; the ten biggest clones take up about 2.2%. The validation cohort, a group of 120 subjects, included the donors and was separate from the approximately 650-subject first cohort. As concerns this clone: Antigen specificity is unknown.

The sample consisted of PBMCs. This receptor was taken from a woman in her late teens or twenties in good health and CMV-seronegative. The chain carries TRBV9 and TRBJ2-7, with 8 bases aligning to TRBD2. In DNA, the CDR3 is TGTGCCAGCAGCGTAGGGCTAGCGGGTCCCGAGCAGTACTTC. Its translation: CASSVGLAGPEQYF.